Sequencing of this T cell receptor (beta chain) was carried out in a study of T cells in Graves' hyperthyroidism and ophthalmopathy. General study findings and limits: Ophthalmopathy and stable hyperthyroidism were separated by a 13 V-J model.

Researchers amplified the TCR beta CDR3 regions from RNA transcripts. The TCR CDR3 first-round RT-PCR relied on the HTBI primer set. MiXCR, run by TCRdb on the multiplex PCR reads, gives a single entry per CDR3 protein. In the table there are 660,000 or so distinct CDR3 sequences, nearly 45% of which are singletons. Uncontrolled infection, other autoimmune disease, pregnancy and lactation each barred patients from inclusion. This CDR3 has 14 amino acids. Trimming pared 3 bases from V and 3 bases from J, leaving 11 bases between. Germline-derived CDR1 and CDR2 are DFQATT and SNEGSKA (reference sequence). As concerns this clonotype: Its antigen is still unknown.

This TCR came from an adult man with Graves' disease, either hyperthyroidism or ophthalmopathy (not recorded which). The chain has TRBV20-1 and TRBJ1-4; D is undetermined. Sequencing was carried out using peripheral blood or thyroid tissue (not recorded which). CDR3 DNA sequence: TGCAGTGCTAGCCTGGGGAGCTCTAATGAAAAACTGTTTTTT. Translating it yields CSASLGSSNEKLFF.